The 31 T cell receptor beta chains below were found in one sample sequenced in a study of cytomegalovirus exposure and HLA in healthy donors. The PCR contained 60 Vbeta and 13 Jbeta primers. The assay was immunoSEQ multiplex PCR, and TCRdb's table has in-frame clones only and misses some. The sample yields about 150,000 clones, approximately 82% seen once. The sequencing input was PBMCs. These receptors were obtained from a woman in her 50s in good health and CMV-seropositive.

The chain couples TRBV7-2 to TRBJ1-2; D not resolved. Between the trimmed V and J ends, which lost 0 bases and 4 bases, there was a span of 3 bases. CDR1 and CDR2 (germline): SGHTA, FQGNSA. The CDR3 is 12 residues long. The CDR3 loop reads CASSLALYGYTF. The CDR3 DNA sequence: TGTGCCAGCAGCTTAGCTCTCTATGGCTACACCTTC.

V gene TRBV7-9 combines with J gene TRBJ2-7; 11 positions agree with TRBD1. The CDR3 extends over 15 amino acids. Germline CDR1 reads SEHNR; CDR2 reads FQNEAQ (reference sequence). The trim removed 5 bases at V and 4 bases at J, leaving 7 bases unmatched. The CDR3 sequence is CASSPDRGPLYEQYF. The CDR3, as DNA: TGTGCCAGCAGCCCGGACAGGGGGCCTTTGTACGAGCAGTACTTC.

This chain connects TRBV18 to TRBJ1-2; no clear D gene. Trimming stripped 6 bases from V and 6 bases from J, with 17 bases between. There are 14 residues in the CDR3. Germline CDR1 KGHSH, CDR2 LQKENI. The CDR3 DNA sequence: TGTGCCAGCTCCATAACGGGATTGAACCATGGCTACACCTTC. The encoded protein is CASSITGLNHGYTF.

The rearrangement joins TRBV4-3 to TRBJ1-4; 10 bases line up with TRBD1. This CDR3 has 15 residues. V dropped 1 base and J dropped 6; count of bases not matched to a gene: 2. Looked up from germline, CDR1 is LGHNA and CDR2 is YSLEER. The CDR3, as DNA: TGCGCCAGCAGCCAAGGGGGGACAGGGGATGAAAAACTGTTTTTT. It is translated as CASSQGGTGDEKLFF.

The chain has TRBV28 and TRBJ1-5; the D gene is possibly TRBD1 (5 bases). Germline V gene lookup returns CDR1 MDHEN and CDR2 SYDVKM. The length of the CDR3 is 12 residues. Trimming pared 6 bases from V and 11 bases from J, leaving 14 bases between. The CDR3 DNA reads as TGTGCCAGCAGCCCCCGGACAAATACCCAGCATTTT. As protein: CASSPRTNTQHF.

The genes are TRBV6-5 and TRBJ2-4, with 9 bases identical to TRBD2. CDR1 and CDR2 from the germline V gene are MNHEY and SVGAGI. The CDR3 sequence is 15 residues long. The J segment lost 6 bases and the V segment lost 8 bases, leaving 11 bases of the junction unmatched. The CDR3 loop is CASSAPRGGINIQYF. CDR3 bases: TGTGCCAGCTCCGCCCCGCGGGGGGGGATAAACATTCAGTACTTC.

The chain uses TRBV5-6 and TRBJ2-5; a weak D match, TRBD1 (5 bases). Trimming left V 0 bases short and J 2 bases short, with 8 bases between. This CDR3 comprises 14 residues. Germline V gives CDR1 SGHDT, CDR2 YYEEEE. CDR3 region: CASSLGGAQETQYF. As DNA, the CDR3 is TGTGCCAGCAGCTTGGGTGGGGCGCAAGAGACCCAGTACTTC.

The DNA of the CDR3 is TGTGCCAGCAGTTGGAACAGGGGCAATGAGCAGTTCTTC. Translating gives CASSWNRGNEQFF. V is TRBV27 and J is TRBJ2-1, with 7 bases that match TRBD1. The germline V gene has CDR1 MNHEY and CDR2 SMNVEV (reference sequence). This CDR3 region has 13 residues. J lost 6 bases, V lost 4 bases, and 3 bases had no gene match.

This chain uses TRBV7-8 with TRBJ1-3; D ambiguous. Trimming left V 2 bases short and J 0 bases short, with 5 bases between. Per the germline V gene, CDR1 is SGHVS and CDR2 is FQNEAQ. The CDR3 runs 14 residues. For the CDR3, the DNA is TGTGCCAGCAGCTTAACGAGCTCTGGAAACACCATATATTTT. Residues: CASSLTSSGNTIYF.

The chain couples TRBV29-1 to TRBJ2-3; 11 bases map to TRBD2. V lost 7 bases, J lost 4 bases, and 4 bases stayed unmatched. CDR3 size: 13 residues. Looked up from germline, CDR1 is SQVTM and CDR2 is ANQGSEA. The CDR3 DNA follows: TGCAGCGGAATAGCGGGGGGGCCAGATACGCAGTATTTT. As protein: CSGIAGGPDTQYF.

V and J are TRBV27 and TRBJ2-7; D may be TRBD2 (7 bases). Germline CDR1 is MNHEY and CDR2 is SMNVEV (reference sequence). The CDR3 is 15 amino acids. With 0 bases removed from V and 6 bases from J, the gap between germline ends came to 15 bases. The CDR3 coding sequence is TGTGCCAGCAGTTTATCGCCCGGAGGGGGGGGCGAGCAGTACTTC. Translating it yields CASSLSPGGGGEQYF.

The CDR3 DNA reads as TGCGCCAGCAGCTTATCTAGGGGGAGGGGCGATGAGCAGTTCTTC. Residues: CASSLSRGRGDEQFF. V gene TRBV5-1 combines with J gene TRBJ2-1; D might be TRBD2 (7 bases). Per the germline V gene, CDR1 is SGHRS and CDR2 is YFSETQ. Trimming pared 2 bases from V and 8 bases from J, leaving 17 bases between. The CDR3 has 15 residues. The full variable domain, completed using reference TRBV5-1 and TRBJ2-1, is KAGVTQTPRYLIKTRGQQVTLSCSPISGHRSVSWYQQTPGQGLQFLFEYFSETQRNKGNFPGRFSGRQFSNSRSEMNVSTLELGDSALYLCASSLSRGRGDEQFFGPGTRLTVL.

The V call is TRBV30, the J call TRBJ2-1; TRBD2 matches at 10 bases. With V trimmed by 2 bases and J by 7 bases, 11 bases remained unmatched. In germline, CDR1 is GTSNPN, CDR2 SVGIG (reference sequence). The length of the CDR3 is 16 residues. The CDR3 DNA follows: TGTGCCTGGAGTTTCTCTAGCGGGGGTCGAGGGAATGAGCAGTTCTTC. Its protein product is CAWSFSSGGRGNEQFF.

This clone was counted a few times. This chain joins TRBV6-1 and TRBJ1-2; the D is unclear. Trimming removed 6 bases from V and 7 bases from J, with 6 bases in between. Germline assignment: CDR1 MNHNS and CDR2 SASEGT. This CDR3 has 10 amino acids. CDR3 coding DNA: TGTGCCAGCAGAGACTCTGGCTACACCTTC. Its protein is CASRDSGYTF.

V gene TRBV9 combines with J gene TRBJ2-3; TRBD2 agrees at 8 bases. The J segment lost 6 bases and the V segment lost 0 bases, leaving 9 bases of the junction unmatched. Germline V gene data show CDR1 as SGDLS and CDR2 as YYNGEE. The CDR3 is made up of 16 amino acids. As DNA, the CDR3 is TGTGCCAGCAGCGTAGCCGGCGGGGGGCCCGGCGATACGCAGTATTTT. As protein: CASSVAGGGPGDTQYF.

CDR3 in amino acids: CASTLGTSGGAIDTQYF. DNA of the CDR3: TGCGCCAGCACCTTAGGGACTAGCGGGGGGGCGATAGATACGCAGTATTTT. The J gene is TRBJ2-3, the V gene TRBV5-1, with TRBD2 matching over 16 bases. Per the germline V gene, CDR1 is SGHRS and CDR2 is YFSETQ. Unmatched junction bases numbered 9, after V lost 6 bases and J lost 5 bases. This CDR3 region has 17 residues.

This clone was seen just once. The chain carries TRBV18 and TRBJ2-1; D may be TRBD2 (6 bases). The CDR3 totals 15 residues. CDR1 is KGHSH and CDR2 is LQKENI in the germline V gene. Trimming cost V 1 base and J 10 bases, with 17 bases left between them. The CDR3 DNA follows: TGTGCCAGCTCACCACAGTCCCCTCAGGGAGGCGAGCAGTTCTTC. Translated, it gives CASSPQSPQGGEQFF.

The chain has TRBV10-1 and TRBJ2-1; 8 bases agree with TRBD2. The CDR3 totals 16 residues. The J segment lost 2 bases and the V segment lost 5 bases, leaving 8 bases of the junction unmatched. Looked up from germline, CDR1 is WNHNN and CDR2 is SYGVQD (reference sequence). The CDR3 is CASSSRGGPPYNEQFF. The CDR3 nucleotides read TGCGCCAGCAGTTCCCGCGGGGGGCCCCCCTACAATGAGCAGTTCTTC.

The chain couples TRBV6-5 to TRBJ1-6; a possible D gene is TRBD1 (5 bases). Trimming removed 7 bases at V and 8 bases at J, with 18 bases between. The germline V gene has CDR1 MNHEY and CDR2 SVGAGI. CDR3 length equals 15 residues. This CDR3 is CASTSLMAGDSPLHF. CDR3 bases: TGTGCCAGCACCTCTTTAATGGCGGGGGATTCACCCCTCCACTTT.

The V call is TRBV9, the J call TRBJ1-1; maybe TRBD1 (5 bases). Germline V gene lookup returns CDR1 SGDLS and CDR2 YYNGEE. This CDR3 is built from 13 residues. The germline V and J ends were trimmed by 0 bases and 3 bases, with 6 bases remaining between them. The CDR3 reads CASSVGGDTEAFF. CDR3 bases: TGTGCCAGCAGCGTAGGGGGGGACACTGAAGCTTTCTTT.

The rearrangement uses TRBV9 and TRBJ2-3; possible D gene TRBD2, 6 bases. CDR1 and CDR2 (germline): SGDLS, YYNGEE. Trimming took off 3 bases at V and 6 bases at J, with 14 bases between the two ends. This CDR3 is 14 amino acids long. CDR3 sequence (DNA): TGTGCCAGCAGCGAAATACTAGCATCCGATACGCAGTATTTT. It codes for CASSEILASDTQYF. The whole variable domain, remainder taken from reference TRBV9 and TRBJ2-3, is DSGVTQTPKHLITATGQRVTLRCSPRSGDLSVYWYQQSLDQGLQFLIQYYNGEERAKGNILERFSAQQFPDLHSELNLSSLELGDSALYFCASSEILASDTQYFGPGTRLTVL.

The sample holds a few counts of this clone. The chain couples TRBV5-1 to TRBJ2-1, with 10 positions matching TRBD2. In germline, CDR1 is SGHRS, CDR2 YFSETQ. V lost 2 bases, J lost 7 bases, and 6 bases stayed unmatched. The CDR3 extends over 15 amino acids. Here the CDR3 reads CASSLAGGPGNEQFF. CDR3 in DNA: TGCGCCAGCAGCTTAGCGGGGGGGCCCGGGAATGAGCAGTTCTTC.

The genes are TRBV6-5 and TRBJ2-7, with TRBD2 as a possible D gene (5 bases). The V end was cut by 6 bases, the J end by 0 bases, with 9 bases between. CDR3 length: 13 residues. Germline V gene data show CDR1 as MNHEY and CDR2 as SVGAGI. Written as DNA, the CDR3 is TGTGCCAGCAGGGTCGGGGACTCCTACGAGCAGTACTTC. Its translation: CASRVGDSYEQYF.

In DNA, the CDR3 is TGTGCCAGCAGTTTTGAAGGGGCCGGGCCCCAGCATTTT. Protein: CASSFEGAGPQHF. The rearrangement joins TRBV27 to TRBJ1-5, with a tentative D call TRBD1 (5 bases). The germline V gene encodes CDR1 MNHEY and CDR2 SMNVEV (reference sequence). Between the trimmed V and J ends, which lost 3 bases and 9 bases, there was a span of 12 bases. This CDR3 is built from 13 residues.

In its sample, this clone was seen once. The chain joins TRBV7-6 to TRBJ2-2; 7 positions agree with TRBD1. CDR3 length equals 16 residues. CDR1 and CDR2 from the germline V gene are SGHVS and FNYEAQ. After removal of 5 bases from V and 4 bases from J, the junction contained 10 bases not matched to a gene. The CDR3 protein is CASSPRTGVSTGELFF. In DNA, the CDR3 is TGTGCCAGCAGCCCTCGGACAGGAGTGAGCACCGGGGAGCTGTTTTTT. The full variable domain, in which reference TRBV7-6 and TRBJ2-2 provide the parts outside the CDR3, is GAGVSQSPRYKVTKRGQDVALRCDPISGHVSLYWYRQALGQGPEFLTYFNYEAQQDKSGLPNDRFSAERPEGSISTLTIQRTEQRDSAMYRCASSPRTGVSTGELFFGEGSRLTVL.

The DNA for the CDR3 is TGTGCCAGCAGCGCATTACAGGGGTTGAACACTGAAGCTTTCTTT. Its translation is CASSALQGLNTEAFF. The chain carries TRBV7-8 and TRBJ1-1; TRBD1 agrees at 7 bases. Trimming at V came to 5 bases and at J to 0 bases, leaving 6 bases not matched to a gene. This CDR3 contains 15 residues. Germline CDR1 and CDR2: SGHVS and FQNEAQ.

This clone was counted between two and nine times. The V gene is TRBV5-4, the J gene TRBJ2-1, with TRBD1 matching over 7 bases. CDR1 is SGHNT and CDR2 is YYREEE in the germline V gene (reference sequence). Trimming removed 2 bases from V and 9 bases from J; junction bases left unmatched: 5. The CDR3 is made up of 13 amino acids. The CDR3 nucleotides are TGTGCCAGCAGCTTCGACAGGGTGGCTGAGCAGTTCTTC. As protein: CASSFDRVAEQFF.

J is TRBJ1-5 and V is TRBV2; 7 bases match TRBD1. The CDR3 runs 14 residues. The germline V gene encodes CDR1 SNHLY and CDR2 FYNNEI. Losses at the gene ends were 5 bases for V and 8 bases for J; bases not matched to a gene: 9. The CDR3 is CASSNRQGLKPQHF. CDR3 bases: TGTGCCAGCAGTAACCGACAGGGTCTAAAGCCCCAGCATTTT.

This chain links TRBV13 with TRBJ2-1, with D uncertain. Looked up from germline, CDR1 is PRHDT and CDR2 is FYEKMQ (reference sequence). Trimming left V 0 bases short and J 5 bases short, with 8 bases between. The CDR3 consists of 14 residues. CDR3 nucleotides: TGTGCCAGCAGCTTAGGTAGTACGGACAATGAGCAGTTCTTC. Protein: CASSLGSTDNEQFF. The full variable domain, completed using reference TRBV13 and TRBJ2-1, is AAGVIQSPRHLIKEKRETATLKCYPIPRHDTVYWYQQGPGQDPQFLISFYEKMQSDKGSIPDRFSAQQFSDYHSELNMSSLELGDSALYFCASSLGSTDNEQFFGPGTRLTVL.

The CDR3 DNA follows: TGTGCCAGCAGCTTAGCTACAGGGGGAGAGACCCAGTACTTC. It codes for CASSLATGGETQYF. The V gene is TRBV7-2, the J gene TRBJ2-5; 8 nucleotides match TRBD1. Germline assignment: CDR1 SGHTA and CDR2 FQGNSA. The CDR3 is made up of 14 amino acids. J was trimmed by 4 bases and V by 0 bases; bases with no gene match: 1. The variable domain in full, with the rest retrieved from reference TRBV7-2 and TRBJ2-5, is GAGVSQSPSNKVTEKGKDVELRCDPISGHTALYWYRQSLGQGLEFLIYFQGNSAPDKSGLPSDRFSAERTGGSVSTLTIQRTQQEDSAVYLCASSLATGGETQYFGPGTRLLVL.

CDR3 in amino acids: CASSLTHSYEQYF. CDR3 coding DNA: TGCGCCAGCAGCTTGACTCACTCCTACGAGCAGTACTTC. This chain uses TRBV5-1 with TRBJ2-7; D gene unclear. Trimming took 1 base from V and 0 from J, leaving 5 bases between them. Germline V gene sequence: CDR1 SGHRS, CDR2 YFSETQ. This CDR3 region has 13 residues.